This T cell receptor (beta chain) was sequenced during a study of OX40 agonist ivuxolimab in advanced cancers. Overall study results and limits: At 0.1 to 3.0 mg/kg, clonal expansion of CD4+ and CD8+ blood T cells had occurred by week 6.

Produced via immunoSEQ multiplex PCR; TCRdb's table is partial and in-frame only. The sample yields about 64,000 clones, 87% seen once. V was shortened by 4 bases and J by 0 bases, with 12 bases between the two germline ends. The germline gives CDR1 SEHNR, CDR2 FQNEAQ (reference sequence). This CDR3 spans 16 amino acids. Notes on this clone: Its antigen is not known.

The source of this sequence is an adult with an advanced solid tumor such as melanoma, head and neck, liver or kidney cancer. The chain carries TRBV7-9 and TRBJ2-2; TRBD2 is a possible D gene (5 bases). Sequenced here: CD4+ or CD8+ T cells sorted from blood, sampled in a trial of the OX40 agonist ivuxolimab. CDR3 amino acids: CASSSKSGTNTGELFF. CDR3 coding DNA: TGTGCCAGCAGCTCCAAAAGCGGAACGAACACCGGGGAGCTGTTTTTT.